The 8 T cell receptor beta chains below all came from one sample that was sequenced in a study of vaccination and CD4 T cells after COVID-19. As for treatment: approximately 9-day PBMC culture with coronavirus spike peptide pools or control peptides (ViraFEST assay). Cultured CD4+ T cell DNA underwent sequencing with the Oncomine TCR Beta short-read assay. TCRdb redid the calling of the PCR reads with MiXCR, one entry per CDR3 protein. The table has 7,600 or so distinct CDR3 sequences, roughly 20% seen once. These receptors lack a known antigen. Specimen: CD4+ T cells from blood, cultured in vitro, collected after SARS-CoV-2 vaccination. Receptors were obtained from a human donor who had recovered from COVID-19.

This clonotype was counted between two and nine times. The V call is TRBV28, the J call TRBJ1-5, with a tentative D call TRBD1 (6 bases). This CDR3 has 17 amino acids. The V end lost 1 base, the J end lost 6 bases, and 19 bases lay between the germline ends. The germline gives CDR1 MDHEN, CDR2 SYDVKM. The CDR3 DNA follows: TGTGCCAGCAGTTTATTCCTGCGGCAGGGGAGAACTCAGCCCCAGCATTTT. It specifies CASSLFLRQGRTQPQHF.

This clonotype came up a few times. This chain links TRBV6-5 with TRBJ1-3; possible D gene TRBD1, 5 bases. The germline gives CDR1 MNHEY, CDR2 SVGAGI. The germline V and J ends were trimmed by 2 bases and 2 bases, with 7 bases remaining between them. The CDR3 contains 14 residues. The CDR3 spells CASSYGGAGNTIYF. The CDR3 coding sequence is TGTGCCAGCAGTTACGGGGGGGCTGGAAACACCATATATTTT.

This chain uses TRBV5-1 with TRBJ2-5; TRBD2 agrees at 8 bases. J gave up 5 bases and V 0 bases, and 9 bases lay outside the gene matches. The length of the CDR3 is 16 residues. The germline gives CDR1 SGHRS, CDR2 YFSETQ. The CDR3 sequence is CASSLDSGTRLETQYF. CDR3 sequence (DNA): TGCGCCAGCAGCTTGGATAGCGGGACTAGATTGGAGACCCAGTACTTC. Based on the CDR3 plus reference TRBV5-1 and TRBJ2-5, the full variable domain is KAGVTQTPRYLIKTRGQQVTLSCSPISGHRSVSWYQQTPGQGLQFLFEYFSETQRNKGNFPGRFSGRQFSNSRSEMNVSTLELGDSALYLCASSLDSGTRLETQYFGPGTRLLVL.

A few counts support this clonotype. The rearrangement uses TRBV19 and TRBJ1-2, with D uncertain. The length of the CDR3 is 15 residues. The V end was cut by 3 bases, the J end by 5 bases, with 16 bases between. Germline assignment: CDR1 LNHDA and CDR2 SQIVND (reference sequence). The CDR3 DNA follows: TGTGCCAGTAGTATCACCGCACCAAAATCATATGGCTACACCTTC. Translated, it gives CASSITAPKSYGYTF. The whole variable domain, remainder taken from reference TRBV19 and TRBJ1-2, is DGGITQSPKYLFRKEGQNVTLSCEQNLNHDAMYWYRQDPGQGLRLIYYSQIVNDFQKGDIAEGYSVSREKKESFPLTVTSAQKNPTAFYLCASSITAPKSYGYTFGSGTRLTVV.

The chain combines TRBV24-1 with TRBJ2-3; possible D gene TRBD1, 5 bases. The CDR3 spans 13 residues. V shed 9 bases and J shed 2 bases, with 11 bases lying between them. Germline CDR1 and CDR2: KGHDR and SFDVKD. CDR3 bases: TGTGCCACCTCGACAGAACACACAGATACGCAGTATTTT. It yields the protein CATSTEHTDTQYF.

Sample share makes this clonotype medium-sized. The chain has TRBV7-6 and TRBJ2-5; TRBD1 matches 8 bases. Unmatched junction bases numbered 5, after V lost 0 bases and J lost 5 bases. Germline CDR1 and CDR2: SGHVS and FNYEAQ. This CDR3 comprises 15 residues. The CDR3: CASSLAWTGLETQYF. For the CDR3, the DNA is TGTGCCAGCAGCTTAGCGTGGACAGGGCTGGAGACCCAGTACTTC.

DNA for the CDR3: TGTGCCAGCAGCCCCCGACAGGGGAGCTACAATGAGCAGTTCTTC. Protein: CASSPRQGSYNEQFF. The V call is TRBV21-1, the J call TRBJ2-1; the table gives TRBD1 as D, unverified against the DNA. TRBV21-1 is a pseudogene locus. CDR3 size: 15 residues.

The J gene is TRBJ2-7, the V gene TRBV6-5; 13 bases line up with TRBD2. This CDR3 has 15 residues. Germline V CDR1 and CDR2: MNHEY, SVGAGI. With 4 bases clipped from V and 5 bases from J, the junction kept 5 bases outside the gene matches. The CDR3 coding sequence is TGTGCCAGCAGTTTCGGACTAGCGGGGGTTAACGAGCAGTACTTC. It specifies CASSFGLAGVNEQYF.